Below are 31 T cell receptor beta chains sequenced from a single sample in a study of T cells in Graves' hyperthyroidism and ophthalmopathy. Amplified TCR beta CDR3 regions derived from RNA transcripts. HTBI primers were the set used in a first-round RT-PCR of the TCR CDR3. Via MiXCR, TCRdb re-called the multiplex PCR reads, giving one row per CDR3 protein. The table shows fewer than 250,000 distinct CDR3 sequences, with approximately 17% occurring only once. The sequencing sample was made of blood. The source is a man aged 45 to 65 with Graves' hyperthyroidism.

This chain links TRBV5-4 with TRBJ2-5; D perhaps matches TRBD2 (6 bases). Germline-derived CDR1 and CDR2 are SGHNT and YYREEE (reference sequence). The CDR3 consists of 13 residues. Trimming cost V 7 bases and J 5 bases, with 15 bases left between them. CDR3 residues: CASGTSPGETQYF. In DNA, the CDR3 is TGTGCCAGCGGAACTAGCCCCGGGGAGACCCAGTACTTC.

This clonotype showed up many times. CDR3 nucleotide sequence: TGTGCCAGCAGCCATACCGGGGAGCTGTTTTTT. Protein sequence: CASSHTGELFF. The chain is built from TRBV3-1 and TRBJ2-2; unclear D gene. In germline, CDR1 is LGHDT, CDR2 YNNKEL (reference sequence). The length of the CDR3 is 11 residues. V was cut by 3 bases and J by 5 bases, with 1 base left in between.

V usage is TRBV24-1 and J usage is TRBJ2-1; 8 bases are a match to TRBD1. Germline V gives CDR1 KGHDR, CDR2 SFDVKD. The trim removed 2 bases at V and 8 bases at J, leaving 7 bases unmatched. The CDR3 is made up of 15 amino acids. The CDR3 DNA follows: TGTGCCACCAGTGATTATTCAGGGGGCAGGGATGAGCAGTTCTTC. Translation gives CATSDYSGGRDEQFF.

This clonotype was counted many times. The rearrangement joins TRBV2 to TRBJ2-5; 7 positions agree with TRBD1. The CDR3 contains 12 residues. Per germline, CDR1 SNHLY and CDR2 FYNNEI. V lost 8 bases to trimming and J lost 6 bases; unmatched junction nucleotides: 6. CDR3 nucleotides: TGTGCCAGCGGGGACAGAGGGAAGACCCAGTACTTC. Translating it yields CASGDRGKTQYF. Filled out from reference TRBV2 and TRBJ2-5, the complete variable domain reads EPEVTQTPSHQVTQMGQEVILRCVPISNHLYFYWYRQILGQKVEFLVSFYNNEISEKSEIFDDQFSVERPDGSNFTLKIRSTKLEDSAMYFCASGDRGKTQYFGPGTRLLVL.

The chain has TRBV2 and TRBJ2-1, with 13 bases lining up with TRBD2. Germline V gene data show CDR1 as SNHLY and CDR2 as FYNNEI. The CDR3 loop spans 16 amino acids. V trimming: 6 bases; J trimming: 9 bases; junction bases outside the gene matches: 11. The DNA of the CDR3 is TGTGCCAGCAGCCTACTGGGACTAGCGGGACAGGGTGAGCAGTTCTTC. This sequence encodes CASSLLGLAGQGEQFF.

This clonotype was counted at least ten times. The gene calls are TRBV6-4 and TRBJ2-3, with 7 bases identical to TRBD1. Germline V gene sequence: CDR1 MRHNA, CDR2 SNTAGT. This CDR3 spans 14 amino acids. J was trimmed by 1 base and V by 6 bases; bases with no gene match: 4. DNA of the CDR3: TGTGCCAGCAGCCCGACAGGGCGCACAGATACGCAGTATTTT. Translated, it gives CASSPTGRTDTQYF.

The chain links TRBV5-1 to TRBJ2-1; weak D call: TRBD1 (6 bases). CDR1 is SGHRS, CDR2 YFSETQ, per germline. This CDR3 is built from 13 residues. V was shortened by 0 bases and J by 10 bases, with 11 bases between the two germline ends. CDR3 nucleotides: TGCGCCAGCAGCTTGGAACAGGGTGGGGAGCAGTTCTTC. This encodes CASSLEQGGEQFF.

Many counts were recorded for this clonotype. The chain is built from TRBV24-1 and TRBJ1-2; D not resolved. The germline V gene encodes CDR1 KGHDR and CDR2 SFDVKD. The CDR3 runs to 17 residues. Trimming took 0 bases from V and 8 from J, leaving 21 bases between them. The CDR3 DNA follows: TGTGCCACCAGTGATTTGCCTAGGACTGCGGCTCAATCGGGCTACACCTTC. It yields the protein CATSDLPRTAAQSGYTF.

This clonotype was detected many times. The chain has TRBV7-3 and TRBJ2-1, with D possibly matching TRBD1 (5 bases). Germline V gene lookup returns CDR1 SGHTA and CDR2 FQGTGA. The CDR3 consists of 14 residues. V lost 1 base to trimming and J lost 7 bases, with 11 bases between them. In DNA, the CDR3 is TGTGCCAGCAGCTTAAGGGCAGGGCTGAATGAGCAGTTCTTC. Translating it yields CASSLRAGLNEQFF.

In this sample, this clonotype turned up many times. The chain has TRBV12-3 or TRBV12-4 and TRBJ2-3; D is undetermined. Trimming took 3 bases from V and 5 from J, leaving 12 bases between them. The CDR3 totals 14 residues. In DNA, the CDR3 is TGTGCCAGCAGTTTCAGCACAGTTATAGATACGCAGTATTTT. Amino acids: CASSFSTVIDTQYF.

This clonotype was seen repeatedly, ten times or more. The chain carries TRBV7-9 and TRBJ2-1, with TRBD1 matching over 9 bases. Germline V lookup: CDR1 SEHNR, CDR2 FQNEAQ (reference sequence). The CDR3 contains 16 residues. Trimming at V came to 5 bases and at J to 3 bases, leaving 8 bases not matched to a gene. The CDR3 loop is CASSPTPGQGYNEQFF. Here the CDR3 DNA reads TGTGCCAGCAGCCCCACCCCGGGACAGGGCTACAATGAGCAGTTCTTC.

This clonotype turned up a few times. The V call is TRBV20-1, the J call TRBJ2-1, with 10 bases lining up with TRBD2. The J segment lost 4 bases and the V segment lost 6 bases, leaving 15 bases of the junction unmatched. The CDR3 totals 17 residues. Germline V gene data show CDR1 as DFQATT and CDR2 as SNEGSKA (reference sequence). CDR3 in DNA: TGCAGTGCCCAAAGTAGGGCTAGCGGGAGCAGATACAATGAGCAGTTCTTC. Translation gives CSAQSRASGSRYNEQFF.

A remark on this clonotype: This may arise from a read error, as a much more abundant clone is one base away. The V and J genes are TRBV6-2 or TRBV6-3 and TRBJ2-7; D remains unclear. Germline CDR1 and CDR2: MNHEY and SVGEGT. This CDR3 has 13 amino acids. In nucleotides, the CDR3 is TGTGCCAGCGGTTACTTGGATCGGCACGAGCAGTACTTC. Amino acids: CASGYLDRHEQYF.

This clonotype showed up many times. The rearrangement joins TRBV28 to TRBJ2-3, with 15 positions matching TRBD2. The CDR3 is 15 residues long. V shed 7 bases, J shed 3 bases, and the junction held 2 bases outside the gene matches. CDR1 is MDHEN, CDR2 SYDVKM, per germline. For the CDR3, the DNA is TGTGCCAGCACGGGACTAGCGGGAGGAACAGATACGCAGTATTTT. Its translation: CASTGLAGGTDTQYF.

The chain links TRBV2 to TRBJ1-3; D is unresolved. Germline CDR1 SNHLY, CDR2 FYNNEI. The CDR3 contains 15 residues. V gave up 5 bases and J gave up 2 bases, with 13 bases separating them. CDR3 sequence reads: CASSLTRAAGNTIYF. DNA for the CDR3: TGTGCCAGCAGTCTGACCCGGGCGGCTGGAAACACCATATATTTT.

This clonotype was recorded at least ten times. The chain recombines TRBV30 with TRBJ2-2, with 7 bases lining up with TRBD1. The CDR3 loop spans 13 amino acids. V shed 0 bases, J shed 7 bases, and the junction held 2 bases outside the gene matches. CDR1 is GTSNPN, CDR2 SVGIG, per germline (reference sequence). The CDR3 sequence: CAWSVQGYGELFF. The CDR3 nucleotides are TGTGCCTGGAGTGTACAGGGGTACGGGGAGCTGTTTTTT.

The chain recombines TRBV15 with TRBJ2-1; D remains unclear. The CDR3 runs 12 residues. Per the germline V gene, CDR1 is LNHNV and CDR2 is YYDKDF (reference sequence). Trimming stripped 2 bases from V and 7 bases from J, with 6 bases between. The CDR3 region has the DNA TGTGCCACCAGCAGATCTAATAATGAGCAGTTCTTC. It yields the protein CATSRSNNEQFF.

The V gene is TRBV10-3, the J gene TRBJ2-1, with D possibly matching TRBD1 (5 bases). With the DNA end fitting TRBJ2-7 better, the J assignment may be wrong. Germline V gene sequence: CDR1 ENHRY, CDR2 SYGVKD. CDR3 length: 14 amino acids. CDR3 coding DNA: TGTGCCATCAGTGATTGGCCCTCAAGGGGTGAGCAGTACTTC. Translation: CAISDWPSRGEQYF.

The chain has TRBV11-2 and TRBJ2-3; TRBD2 matches 11 bases. The trim removed 8 bases at V and 4 bases at J, leaving 2 bases unmatched. The CDR3 contains 13 residues. In germline, CDR1 is SGHAT, CDR2 FQNNGV. The CDR3 spells CASELAGADTQYF. The CDR3 bases are TGTGCCAGCGAACTAGCGGGAGCAGATACGCAGTATTTT.

At least ten counts were recorded for this clonotype. This chain links TRBV6-2 or TRBV6-3 with TRBJ2-1, with TRBD2 matching 7 bases. CDR1 and CDR2 (germline): MNHEY, SVGEGT. Losses at the gene ends were 2 bases for V and 3 bases for J; bases not matched to a gene: 7. CDR3 length equals 16 residues. For the CDR3, the DNA is TGTGCCAGCAGTTACAACGGCGGGAGCGGCTACAATGAGCAGTTCTTC. Translation: CASSYNGGSGYNEQFF.

The sample holds many counts of this clonotype. The gene calls are TRBV6-2 or TRBV6-3 and TRBJ2-5; 10 bases fit TRBD2. Germline V CDR1 and CDR2: MNHEY, SVGEGT. After removal of 7 bases from V and 5 bases from J, the junction contained 16 bases not matched to a gene. The CDR3 length is 17 residues. CDR3 sequence (DNA): TGTGCCAGCACCGACCCCCCCGGGGCTAGCGGGAGTGAGACCCAGTACTTC. Protein: CASTDPPGASGSETQYF.

Ten or more counts support this clonotype. The gene calls are TRBV28 and TRBJ2-3; D remains unclear. Germline V gene lookup returns CDR1 MDHEN and CDR2 SYDVKM. The CDR3 sequence is 15 residues long. V was pared by 3 bases and J by 2 bases, with 12 bases between. The CDR3 sequence: CASSLIGLNTDTQYF. In nucleotides, the CDR3 is TGTGCCAGCAGTTTGATCGGGTTAAACACAGATACGCAGTATTTT.

This clonotype came up many times. The rearrangement links TRBV2 to TRBJ2-5; tentatively, D is TRBD1 (7 bases). The CDR3 length is 15 residues. V gave up 11 bases and J gave up 7 bases, with 26 bases separating them. Per the germline V gene, CDR1 is SNHLY and CDR2 is FYNNEI. CDR3 residues: CAAKGGGDGTGTQYF. CDR3 nucleotides: TGTGCCGCCAAAGGGGGCGGGGACGGGACCGGGACCCAGTACTTC.

This clonotype was counted at least ten times. V and J are TRBV20-1 and TRBJ1-5, with unresolved D. Germline assignment: CDR1 DFQATT and CDR2 SNEGSKA (reference sequence). The ends were cut back, 6 bases at V and 3 bases at J, with 12 bases in the middle. The CDR3 is 13 amino acids. In DNA form, the CDR3 reads TGCAGTGCACGTATTTTGGACAATCAGCCCCAGCATTTT. It is translated as CSARILDNQPQHF.

This clonotype has at least ten counts. V and J are TRBV7-8 and TRBJ2-2; no firm D call. This CDR3 contains 14 residues. V lost 2 bases, J lost 4 bases, and 8 bases lay in between. From germline, CDR1 is SGHVS and CDR2 FQNEAQ. CDR3 sequence reads: CASSLQTLTGELFF. In DNA, the CDR3 is TGTGCCAGCAGCTTACAGACACTCACCGGGGAGCTGTTTTTT. The variable domain in full, with the rest retrieved from reference TRBV7-8 and TRBJ2-2, is GAGVSQSPRYKVAKRGQDVALRCDPISGHVSLFWYQQALGQGPEFLTYFQNEAQLDKSGLPSDRFFAERPEGSVSTLKIQRTQQEDSAVYLCASSLQTLTGELFFGEGSRLTVL.

In DNA, the CDR3 is TGCAGTGCTAGAGACAGGGGCAACACCGGGGAGCTGTTTTTT. Protein: CSARDRGNTGELFF. V usage is TRBV20-1 and J usage is TRBJ2-2; tentative D call: TRBD1 (6 bases). Germline-derived CDR1 and CDR2 are DFQATT and SNEGSKA (reference sequence). V shed 0 bases and J shed 2 bases, with 7 bases lying between them. This CDR3 contains 14 residues.

The chain combines TRBV28 with TRBJ2-1; 9 bases match TRBD1. Germline V gene sequence: CDR1 MDHEN, CDR2 SYDVKM. Trimming removed 11 bases from V and 2 bases from J; junction bases left unmatched: 10. The CDR3 runs to 15 residues. Here the CDR3 reads CAGGWDRETYNEQFF. CDR3 DNA sequence: TGTGCCGGGGGATGGGACAGGGAAACCTACAATGAGCAGTTCTTC.

This clonotype has a count of ten or more. This rearrangement joins TRBV2 to TRBJ2-1; the match to TRBD2 covers 10 bases. Per the germline V gene, CDR1 is SNHLY and CDR2 is FYNNEI. The CDR3 consists of 14 residues. Germline trimming cut 8 bases from V and 4 bases from J; bases unmatched to any gene: 5. In DNA, the CDR3 is TGTGCCAGCGGACGACTAGCGGGTTACAATGAGCAGTTCTTC. It yields the protein CASGRLAGYNEQFF.

This clonotype was found many times. This chain links TRBV27 with TRBJ1-1; a possible D gene is TRBD1 (6 bases). Germline-derived CDR1 and CDR2 are MNHEY and SMNVEV (reference sequence). The CDR3 totals 14 residues. Trimming shortened V by 2 bases and J by 9 bases, and 16 bases separated the two germline ends. CDR3 sequence (DNA): TGTGCCAGCAGTTTAGGGGGCGCCGCGGCTAAAGCTTTCTTT. This codes for CASSLGGAAAKAFF.

The chain has TRBV29-1 and TRBJ2-1; the D call may be TRBD1 or TRBD2 (5 bases each). CDR1 and CDR2 from the germline V gene are SQVTM and ANQGSEA. V was pared by 6 bases and J by 2 bases, with 14 bases between. CDR3 size: 14 residues. The CDR3 region has the DNA TGCAGCGTCCCGGGACCGACCCCCTACAATGAGCAGTTCTTC. Translated: CSVPGPTPYNEQFF.

For this clonotype: This could be a read error, since a much larger clone is one nucleotide away. The genes are TRBV9 and TRBJ2-1; tentative D call: TRBD1 (5 bases). Germline V gene data show CDR1 as SGDLS and CDR2 as YYNGEE. The length of the CDR3 is 15 residues. Trimming left V 2 bases short and J 4 bases short, with 13 bases between. CDR3 sequence reads: CASSVDKGPYNEQFF. For the CDR3, the DNA is TGTGCCAGCAGCGTTGACAAGGGGCCATACAATGAGCAGTTCTTC.